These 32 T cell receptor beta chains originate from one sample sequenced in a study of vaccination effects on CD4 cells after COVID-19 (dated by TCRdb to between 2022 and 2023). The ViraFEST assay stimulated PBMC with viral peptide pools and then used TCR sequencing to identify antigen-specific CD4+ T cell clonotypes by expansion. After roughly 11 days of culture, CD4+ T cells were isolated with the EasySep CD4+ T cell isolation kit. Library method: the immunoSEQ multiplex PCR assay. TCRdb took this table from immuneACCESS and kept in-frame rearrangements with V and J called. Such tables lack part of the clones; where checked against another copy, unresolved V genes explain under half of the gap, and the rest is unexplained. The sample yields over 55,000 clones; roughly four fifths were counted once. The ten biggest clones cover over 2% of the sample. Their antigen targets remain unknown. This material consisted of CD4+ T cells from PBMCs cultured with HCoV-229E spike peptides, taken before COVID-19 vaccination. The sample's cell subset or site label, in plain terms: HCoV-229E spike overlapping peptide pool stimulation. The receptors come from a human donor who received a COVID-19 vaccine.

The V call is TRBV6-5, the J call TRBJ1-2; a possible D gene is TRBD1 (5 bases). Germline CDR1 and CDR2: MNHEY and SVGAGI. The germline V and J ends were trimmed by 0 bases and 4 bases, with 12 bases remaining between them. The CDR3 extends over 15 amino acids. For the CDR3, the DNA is TGTGCCAGCAGTTACTCTTCACAGGATATCTATGGCTACACCTTC. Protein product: CASSYSSQDIYGYTF.

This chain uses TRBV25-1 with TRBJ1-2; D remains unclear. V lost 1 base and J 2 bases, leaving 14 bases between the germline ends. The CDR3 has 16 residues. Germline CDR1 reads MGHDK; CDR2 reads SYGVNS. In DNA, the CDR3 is TGTGCCAGCAGTGAATTGGGTCCGGCAGACAACTATGGCTACACCTTC. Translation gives CASSELGPADNYGYTF.

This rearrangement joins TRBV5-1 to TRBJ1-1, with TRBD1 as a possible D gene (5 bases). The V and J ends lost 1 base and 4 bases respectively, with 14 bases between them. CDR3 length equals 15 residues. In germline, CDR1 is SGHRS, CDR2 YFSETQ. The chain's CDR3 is CASSLYSGQGTEAFF. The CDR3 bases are TGCGCCAGCAGCTTGTATTCGGGGCAGGGCACTGAAGCTTTCTTT.

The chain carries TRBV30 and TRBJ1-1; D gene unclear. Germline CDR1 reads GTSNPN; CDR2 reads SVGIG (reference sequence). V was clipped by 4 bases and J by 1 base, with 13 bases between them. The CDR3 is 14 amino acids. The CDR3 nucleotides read TGTGCCTGGATGGTGGGGAAGGCGAACACTGAAGCTTTCTTT. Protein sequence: CAWMVGKANTEAFF.

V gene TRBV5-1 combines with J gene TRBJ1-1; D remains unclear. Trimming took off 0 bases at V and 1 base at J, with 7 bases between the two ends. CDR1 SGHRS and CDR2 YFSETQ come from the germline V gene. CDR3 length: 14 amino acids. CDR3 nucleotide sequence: TGCGCCAGCAGCTTGGGACCGGGGAACACTGAAGCTTTCTTT. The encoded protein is CASSLGPGNTEAFF.

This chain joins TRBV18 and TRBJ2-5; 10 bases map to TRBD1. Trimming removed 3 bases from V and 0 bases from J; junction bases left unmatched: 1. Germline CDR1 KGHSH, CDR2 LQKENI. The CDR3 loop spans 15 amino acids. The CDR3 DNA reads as TGTGCCAGCTCACCCGGGACAGGGGACCAAGAGACCCAGTACTTC. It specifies CASSPGTGDQETQYF.

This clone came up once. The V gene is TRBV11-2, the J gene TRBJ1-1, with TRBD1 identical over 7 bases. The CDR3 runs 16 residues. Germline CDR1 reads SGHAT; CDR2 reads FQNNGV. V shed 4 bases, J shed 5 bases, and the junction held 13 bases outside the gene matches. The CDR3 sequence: CASSYIPTGKGTEAFF. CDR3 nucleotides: TGTGCCAGCAGCTACATCCCGACAGGGAAGGGAACTGAAGCTTTCTTT.

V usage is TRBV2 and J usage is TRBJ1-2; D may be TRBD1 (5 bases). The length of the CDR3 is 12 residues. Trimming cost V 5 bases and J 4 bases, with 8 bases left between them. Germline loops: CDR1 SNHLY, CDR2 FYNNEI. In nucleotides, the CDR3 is TGTGCCAGCAGTTCGGGGCTCTATGGCTACACCTTC. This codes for CASSSGLYGYTF. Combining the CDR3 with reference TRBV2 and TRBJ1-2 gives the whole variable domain EPEVTQTPSHQVTQMGQEVILRCVPISNHLYFYWYRQILGQKVEFLVSFYNNEISEKSEIFDDQFSVERPDGSNFTLKIRSTKLEDSAMYFCASSSGLYGYTFGSGTRLTVV.

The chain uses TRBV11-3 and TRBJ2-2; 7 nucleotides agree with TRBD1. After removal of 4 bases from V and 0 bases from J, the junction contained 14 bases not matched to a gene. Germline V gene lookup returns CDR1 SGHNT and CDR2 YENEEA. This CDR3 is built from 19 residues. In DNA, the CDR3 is TGTGCCAGCAGCTCCGGGGTGAGGGGGCTCGGGACGAACACCGGGGAGCTGTTTTTT. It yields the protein CASSSGVRGLGTNTGELFF.

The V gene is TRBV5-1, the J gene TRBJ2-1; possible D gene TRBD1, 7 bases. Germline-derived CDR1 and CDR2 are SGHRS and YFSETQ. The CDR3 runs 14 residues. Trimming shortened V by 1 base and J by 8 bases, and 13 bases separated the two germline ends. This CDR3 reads CASSLNRGGDEQFF. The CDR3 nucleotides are TGCGCCAGCAGCTTGAACAGGGGAGGCGATGAGCAGTTCTTC. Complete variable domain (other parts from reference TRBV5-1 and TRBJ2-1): KAGVTQTPRYLIKTRGQQVTLSCSPISGHRSVSWYQQTPGQGLQFLFEYFSETQRNKGNFPGRFSGRQFSNSRSEMNVSTLELGDSALYLCASSLNRGGDEQFFGPGTRLTVL.

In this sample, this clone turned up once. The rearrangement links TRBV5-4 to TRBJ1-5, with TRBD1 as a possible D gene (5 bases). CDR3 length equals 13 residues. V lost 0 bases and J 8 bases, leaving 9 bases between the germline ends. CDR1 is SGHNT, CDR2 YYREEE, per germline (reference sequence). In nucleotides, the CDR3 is TGTGCCAGCAGCTTGGGGGTAGGGGAGCCCCAGCATTTT. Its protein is CASSLGVGEPQHF.

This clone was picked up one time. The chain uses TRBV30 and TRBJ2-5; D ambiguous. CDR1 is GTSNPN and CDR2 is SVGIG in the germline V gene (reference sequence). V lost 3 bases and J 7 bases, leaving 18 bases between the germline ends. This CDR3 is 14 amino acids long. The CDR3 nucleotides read TGTGCCTGGAGAGACCCCGCCGGTGTTGGGACCCAGTACTTC. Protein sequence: CAWRDPAGVGTQYF.

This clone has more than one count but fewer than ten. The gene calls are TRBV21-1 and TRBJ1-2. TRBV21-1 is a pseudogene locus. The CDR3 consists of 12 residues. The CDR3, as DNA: TGTGCCAGCAGCAAAGCCAGGAGTGGCTACACCTTC. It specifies CASSKARSGYTF.

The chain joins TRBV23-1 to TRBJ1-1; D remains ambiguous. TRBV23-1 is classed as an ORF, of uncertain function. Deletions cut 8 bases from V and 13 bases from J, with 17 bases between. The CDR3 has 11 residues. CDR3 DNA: TGCGCCAGCTGCCCCGCCGACCGGTTTTTCTTT. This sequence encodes CASCPADRFFF.

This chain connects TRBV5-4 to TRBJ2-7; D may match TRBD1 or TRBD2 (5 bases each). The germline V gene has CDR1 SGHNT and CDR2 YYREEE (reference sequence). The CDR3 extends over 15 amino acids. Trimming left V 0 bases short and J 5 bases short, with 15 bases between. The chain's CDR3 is CASSLGGAGRNEQYV. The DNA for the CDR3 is TGTGCCAGCAGCTTGGGAGGGGCAGGGCGAAACGAGCAGTACGTC.

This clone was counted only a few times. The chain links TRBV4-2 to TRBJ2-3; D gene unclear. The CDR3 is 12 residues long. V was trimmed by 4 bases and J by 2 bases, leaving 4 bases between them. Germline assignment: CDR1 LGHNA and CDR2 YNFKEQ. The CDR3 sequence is CASSPNTDTQYF. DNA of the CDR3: TGTGCCAGCAGCCCAAACACAGATACGCAGTATTTT.

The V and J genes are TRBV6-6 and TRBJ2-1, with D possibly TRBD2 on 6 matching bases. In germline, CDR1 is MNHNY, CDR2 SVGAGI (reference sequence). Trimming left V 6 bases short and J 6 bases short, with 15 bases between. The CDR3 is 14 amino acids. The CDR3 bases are TGTGCCAGCAGCTCCCTCGGGACTCTCAATGAGCAGTTCTTC. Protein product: CASSSLGTLNEQFF.

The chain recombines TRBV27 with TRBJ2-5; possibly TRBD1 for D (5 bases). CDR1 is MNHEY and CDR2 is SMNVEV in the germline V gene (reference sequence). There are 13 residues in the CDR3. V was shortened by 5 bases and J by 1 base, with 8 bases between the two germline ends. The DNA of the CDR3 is TGTGCCAGCAGTCCAGACAGCCAAGAGACCCAGTACTTC. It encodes CASSPDSQETQYF.

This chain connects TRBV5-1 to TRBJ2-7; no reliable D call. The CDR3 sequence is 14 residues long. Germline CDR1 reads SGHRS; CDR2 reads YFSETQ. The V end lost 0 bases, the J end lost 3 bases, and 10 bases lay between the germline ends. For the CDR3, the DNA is TGCGCCAGCAGCTTGGATTGGCAGCTCTACGAGCAGTACGTC. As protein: CASSLDWQLYEQYV.

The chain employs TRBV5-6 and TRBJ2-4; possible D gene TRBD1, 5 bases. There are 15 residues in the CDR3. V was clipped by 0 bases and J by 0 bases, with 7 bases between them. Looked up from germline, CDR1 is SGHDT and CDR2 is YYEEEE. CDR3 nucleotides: TGTGCCAGCAGCTTGGGACAGCTAGCCAAAAACATTCAGTACTTC. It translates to CASSLGQLAKNIQYF.

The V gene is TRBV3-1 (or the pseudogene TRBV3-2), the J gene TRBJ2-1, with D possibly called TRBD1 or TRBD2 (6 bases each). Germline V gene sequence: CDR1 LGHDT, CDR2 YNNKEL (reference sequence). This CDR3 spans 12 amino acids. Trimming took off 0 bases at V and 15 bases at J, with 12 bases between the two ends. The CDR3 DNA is TGTGCCAGCAGCCAAGAAGGTCGGGGGCGGTTCTTC. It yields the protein CASSQEGRGRFF.

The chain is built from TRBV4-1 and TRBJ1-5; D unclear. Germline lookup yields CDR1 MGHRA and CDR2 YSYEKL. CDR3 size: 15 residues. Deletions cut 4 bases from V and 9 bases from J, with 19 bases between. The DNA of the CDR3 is TGCGCCAGCAGCCCAGGTCAGGCCGGCCGTTGGCCCCAGCATTTT. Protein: CASSPGQAGRWPQHF.

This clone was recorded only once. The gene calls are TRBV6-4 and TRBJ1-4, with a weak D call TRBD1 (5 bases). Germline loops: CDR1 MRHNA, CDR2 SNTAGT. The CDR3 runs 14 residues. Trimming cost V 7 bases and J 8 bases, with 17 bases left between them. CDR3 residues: CASTPEVGREKLFF. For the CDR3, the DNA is TGTGCCAGCACCCCCGAGGTGGGGCGGGAAAAACTGTTTTTT.

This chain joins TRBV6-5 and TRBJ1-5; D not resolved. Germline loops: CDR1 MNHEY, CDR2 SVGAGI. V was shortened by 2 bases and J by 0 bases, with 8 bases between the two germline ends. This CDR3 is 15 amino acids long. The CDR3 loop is CASSYARYSNQPQHF. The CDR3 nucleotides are TGTGCCAGCAGTTACGCGCGGTATAGCAATCAGCCCCAGCATTTT.

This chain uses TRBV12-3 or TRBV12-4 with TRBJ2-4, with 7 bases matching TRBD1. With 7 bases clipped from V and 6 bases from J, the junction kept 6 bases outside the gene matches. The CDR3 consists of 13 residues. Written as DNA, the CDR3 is TGTGCCAGCAACACAGGGGTCAGAAACATTCAGTACTTC. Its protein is CASNTGVRNIQYF.

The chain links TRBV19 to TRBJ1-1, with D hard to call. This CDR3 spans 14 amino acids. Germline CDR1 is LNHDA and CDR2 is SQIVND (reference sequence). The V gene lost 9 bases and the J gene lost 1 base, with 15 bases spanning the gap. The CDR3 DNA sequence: TGTGCCAGCAAAGACACATTTAAGAACACTGAAGCTTTCTTT. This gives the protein CASKDTFKNTEAFF.

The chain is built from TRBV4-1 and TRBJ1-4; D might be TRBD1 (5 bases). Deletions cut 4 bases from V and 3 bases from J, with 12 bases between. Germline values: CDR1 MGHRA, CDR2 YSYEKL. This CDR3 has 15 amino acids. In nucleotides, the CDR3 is TGCGCCAGCAGCCGAAACACGGGGGCTAATGAAAAACTGTTTTTT. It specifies CASSRNTGANEKLFF.

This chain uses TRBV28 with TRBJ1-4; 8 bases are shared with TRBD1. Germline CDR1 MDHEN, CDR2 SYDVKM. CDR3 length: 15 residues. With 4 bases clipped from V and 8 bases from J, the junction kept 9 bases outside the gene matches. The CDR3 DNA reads TGTGCCAGCAGTTCACCTTGGACAGGGAACGAAAAACTGTTTTTT. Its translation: CASSSPWTGNEKLFF.

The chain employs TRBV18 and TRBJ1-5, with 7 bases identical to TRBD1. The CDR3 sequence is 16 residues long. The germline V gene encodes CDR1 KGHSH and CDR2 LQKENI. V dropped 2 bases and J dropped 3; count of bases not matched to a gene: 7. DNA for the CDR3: TGTGCCAGCTCACCAAATACAGGGGCGGCCAATCAGCCCCAGCATTTT. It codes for CASSPNTGAANQPQHF.

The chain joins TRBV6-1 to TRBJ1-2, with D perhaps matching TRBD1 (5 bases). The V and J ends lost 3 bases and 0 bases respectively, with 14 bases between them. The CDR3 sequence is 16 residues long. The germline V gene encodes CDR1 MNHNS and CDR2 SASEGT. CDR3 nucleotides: TGTGCCAGCAGTGATGCGACAGTTAGATCTAACTATGGCTACACCTTC. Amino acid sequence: CASSDATVRSNYGYTF.

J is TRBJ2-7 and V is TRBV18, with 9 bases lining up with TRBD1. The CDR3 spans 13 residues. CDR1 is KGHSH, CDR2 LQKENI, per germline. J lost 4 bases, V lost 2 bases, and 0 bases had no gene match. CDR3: CASSPGTGYEQYV. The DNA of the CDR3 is TGTGCCAGCTCACCAGGGACAGGGTACGAGCAGTACGTC.

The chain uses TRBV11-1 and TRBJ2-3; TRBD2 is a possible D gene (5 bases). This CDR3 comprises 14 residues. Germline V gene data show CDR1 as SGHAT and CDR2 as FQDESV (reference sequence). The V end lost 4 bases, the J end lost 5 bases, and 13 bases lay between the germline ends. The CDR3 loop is CASSSRKGEDTQYF. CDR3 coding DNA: TGTGCCAGCAGCTCCCGAAAGGGAGAAGATACGCAGTATTTT.